This T cell receptor beta chain was captured in a study of T-cell reconstitution after alpha-beta-depleted transplantation in children. Study observations and caveats: Recipient T cells and thymic progenitors that survived were the source of the high TCRbeta diversity seen at day 60 in some patients. It was reported that alpha-beta T cells came from several hundred expanded graft clones (about two months after transplant).

This CDR3 region has 14 residues. V dropped 5 bases and J dropped 4 bases, with 11 bases sitting between them. Per the germline V gene, CDR1 is SGHAT and CDR2 is FQNNGV. Construction of the TCRbeta library involved unique molecular identifiers. TCRdb redid the calling of the PCR reads with MiXCR, one entry per CDR3 protein. The sample holds about a million distinct CDR3 sequences, under 30% seen once. Details on this clonotype: Its matching antigen is unknown.

Source: PBMCs, mostly from graft donor cells, taken 360 days after TCRalphabeta/CD19-depleted stem cell transplant. The J gene is TRBJ2-2, the V gene TRBV11-2; the D gene is possibly TRBD1 (6 bases). This TCR was sampled from a boy in the first two years of life who had a stem cell transplant for SCID, so the T cells may come from the graft donor. CDR3 sequence reads: CASSTGHATGELFF. In nucleotides, the CDR3 is TGTGCCAGCAGCACGGGACACGCCACCGGGGAGCTGTTTTTT.